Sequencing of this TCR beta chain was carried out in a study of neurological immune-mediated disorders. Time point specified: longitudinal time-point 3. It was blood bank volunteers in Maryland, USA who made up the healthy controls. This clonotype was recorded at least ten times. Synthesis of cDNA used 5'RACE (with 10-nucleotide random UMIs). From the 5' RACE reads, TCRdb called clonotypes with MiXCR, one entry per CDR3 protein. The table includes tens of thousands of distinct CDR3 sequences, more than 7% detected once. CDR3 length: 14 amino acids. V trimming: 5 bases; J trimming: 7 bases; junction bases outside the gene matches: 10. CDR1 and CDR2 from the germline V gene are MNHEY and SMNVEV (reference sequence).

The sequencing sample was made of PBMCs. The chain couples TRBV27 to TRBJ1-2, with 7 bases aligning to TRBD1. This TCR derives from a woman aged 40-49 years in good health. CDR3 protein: CASSGRQGSPGYTF. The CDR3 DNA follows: TGTGCCAGCAGTGGCCGACAGGGATCGCCTGGCTACACCTTC.